Each of the 3 T cell receptor beta chains below was sequenced from the same sample in a study of B cell selection in AIRE deficiency. Sorting defined conventional CD4 T cells as CD4+CD127+. This table comes from immunoSEQ multiplex PCR, and its TCRdb copy is limited to in-frame clones, with some not included. The sample has some 24,000 clones; 95% to 96% are singletons. What was sequenced was CD4+CD127+ conventional T cells sorted from PBMCs. The origin of the receptors is a human donor in good health.

Only one count was recorded for this clone. DNA of the CDR3: TGTGCCAGCAGCTTATGGAGCCTGGGAGGAAACACCATATATTTT. Amino acid sequence: CASSLWSLGGNTIYF. The chain carries TRBV7-9 and TRBJ1-3; D uncertain. The CDR3 extends over 15 amino acids. CDR1 and CDR2 from the germline V gene are SEHNR and FQNEAQ (reference sequence). The V and J ends lost 2 bases and 4 bases respectively, with 12 bases between them.

This chain uses TRBV2 with TRBJ1-1, with TRBD1 as a possible D gene (5 bases). The V end was cut by 5 bases, the J end by 1 base, with 11 bases between. The length of the CDR3 is 14 residues. Germline lookup yields CDR1 SNHLY and CDR2 FYNNEI. The chain's CDR3 is CASSLGRGNTEAFF. The CDR3 DNA sequence: TGTGCCAGCAGTTTGGGGCGGGGGAACACTGAAGCTTTCTTT.

The rearrangement links TRBV28 to TRBJ1-2, with 12 bases matching TRBD1. The trim removed 2 bases at V and 5 bases at J, leaving 6 bases unmatched. Per the germline V gene, CDR1 is MDHEN and CDR2 is SYDVKM. The CDR3 contains 16 residues. CDR3 DNA: TGTGCCAGCAGTTTAGTGGGACAGGGGGCGGGGTATGGCTACACCTTC. Protein product: CASSLVGQGAGYGYTF.